Shown below are 29 T cell receptor beta chains from a single sample sequenced in a study of response to subunit inactivated influenza vaccine. TCRdb called the RT-PCR reads again in MiXCR, with one record for every CDR3 protein. The repertoire consists of more than 550,000 distinct CDR3 sequences, with about 12% occurring once and the leading ten covering more than 8.5%. The specimen comprised PBMCs from blood, sampled on the day of vaccination. The receptor source for this set is a man aged 45-65 years who received an inactivated influenza vaccine.

The chain recombines TRBV7-9 with TRBJ2-7; D uncertain. The CDR3 totals 12 residues. Trimming took 1 base from V and 6 from J, leaving 7 bases between them. Per the germline V gene, CDR1 is SEHNR and CDR2 is FQNEAQ (reference sequence). CDR3: CASSLETLEQYF. The DNA for the CDR3 is TGTGCCAGCAGCTTAGAAACCCTCGAGCAGTACTTC.

A few counts support this clonotype. The chain employs TRBV4-3 and TRBJ2-2; 7 nucleotides match TRBD1. CDR1 and CDR2 (germline): LGHNA, YSLEER. J lost 5 bases, V lost 1 base, and 4 bases had no gene match. CDR3 length: 15 amino acids. The CDR3 sequence: CASSQVSGGTGELFF. The CDR3 DNA is TGCGCCAGCAGCCAAGTTTCAGGGGGTACCGGGGAGCTGTTTTTT.

This clonotype was observed a few times. The chain joins TRBV6-1 to TRBJ2-1, with 14 bases matching TRBD2. The CDR3 runs 18 residues. Germline V CDR1 and CDR2: MNHNS, SASEGT. V lost 7 bases, J lost 1 base, and 9 bases stayed unmatched. CDR3 loop: CASTPGLAGVRSYNEQFF. The CDR3, as DNA: TGTGCCAGCACACCGGGACTAGCGGGAGTCAGGTCCTACAATGAGCAGTTCTTC.

The J gene is TRBJ2-7, the V gene TRBV27; 8 bases are shared with TRBD2. Germline trimming cut 9 bases from V and 2 bases from J; bases unmatched to any gene: 12. The CDR3 runs to 15 residues. The germline gives CDR1 MNHEY, CDR2 SMNVEV (reference sequence). The CDR3 protein is CASMPLGAGAYEQYF. DNA of the CDR3: TGTGCCAGTATGCCCTTGGGAGCGGGGGCCTACGAGCAGTACTTC.

This rearrangement joins TRBV12-3 or TRBV12-4 to TRBJ2-1, with D hard to call. CDR3 length equals 15 residues. Trimming left V 5 bases short and J 0 bases short, with 11 bases between. DNA of the CDR3: TGTGCCAGCAGTACCCCGGCCACCTCCTACAATGAGCAGTTCTTC. It specifies CASSTPATSYNEQFF.

This clonotype has just a few counts. The chain joins TRBV4-2 to TRBJ2-7; tentative D call: TRBD2 (6 bases). Germline lookup yields CDR1 LGHNA and CDR2 YNFKEQ. V dropped 0 bases and J dropped 2 bases, with 14 bases sitting between them. This CDR3 has 16 amino acids. The CDR3 coding sequence is TGTGCCAGCAGCCAAGATACCGGGACTCCAACCTACGAGCAGTACTTC. This translates into CASSQDTGTPTYEQYF.

This clonotype was counted a few times. The chain links TRBV12-3 or TRBV12-4 to TRBJ2-7; no clear D. The ends were cut back, 5 bases at V and 0 bases at J, with 11 bases in the middle. This CDR3 contains 14 residues. CDR3 in DNA: TGTGCCAGCAGTCCTACCAGCATCTCCTACGAGCAGTACTTC. The encoded protein is CASSPTSISYEQYF.

This clonotype has more than one count but fewer than ten. The rearrangement links TRBV27 to TRBJ2-3; D gene ambiguous. Looked up from germline, CDR1 is MNHEY and CDR2 is SMNVEV (reference sequence). CDR3 length equals 15 residues. Deletions cut 4 bases from V and 0 bases from J, with 11 bases between. The CDR3 region has the DNA TGTGCCAGCAGTTCTGGCGTAGCTAGCACAGATACGCAGTATTTT. Protein: CASSSGVASTDTQYF.

The J gene is TRBJ2-7, the V gene TRBV29-1; D remains unclear. With 7 bases removed from V and 3 bases from J, the gap between germline ends came to 16 bases. The CDR3 runs to 13 residues. CDR1 and CDR2 from the germline V gene are SQVTM and ANQGSEA. The CDR3 DNA follows: TGCAGCGGTGTCAGCCCTAAGGGCTACGAGCAGTACTTC. Protein sequence: CSGVSPKGYEQYF.

This clonotype showed up just a few times. V is TRBV28 and J is TRBJ2-5; D is uncertain. Germline CDR1 reads MDHEN; CDR2 reads SYDVKM. The V and J ends lost 2 bases and 7 bases respectively, with 8 bases between them. The CDR3 is 12 residues long. The CDR3 is CASSLEWLTQYF. DNA of the CDR3: TGTGCCAGCAGTTTAGAGTGGTTGACCCAGTACTTC.

This clonotype was detected ten times or more. The chain links TRBV6-2 or TRBV6-3 to TRBJ2-2; 8 bases map to TRBD2. V dropped 4 bases and J dropped 5; count of bases not matched to a gene: 9. CDR1 is MNHEY and CDR2 is SVGEGT in the germline V gene. The CDR3 covers 16 residues. CDR3 residues: CASSSSAGALTGELFF. CDR3 coding DNA: TGTGCCAGCAGTTCATCAGCGGGAGCCCTAACCGGGGAGCTGTTTTTT.

This clonotype has at least ten counts. CDR3 DNA: TGTGCCAGCAGTTACTCGCGAGGTCTCCTCTCCTACGAGCAGTACTTC. The encoded protein is CASSYSRGLLSYEQYF. V usage is TRBV6-2 or TRBV6-3 and J usage is TRBJ2-7; D unclear. This CDR3 is 16 amino acids long. Germline lookup yields CDR1 MNHEY and CDR2 SVGEGT. V lost 0 bases and J 0 bases, leaving 12 bases between the germline ends.

The chain couples TRBV11-2 to TRBJ2-2, with 7 bases identical to TRBD1. The CDR3 spans 16 residues. Germline V gene sequence: CDR1 SGHAT, CDR2 FQNNGV. Losses at the gene ends were 6 bases for V and 5 bases for J; bases not matched to a gene: 12. The CDR3 spells CASRTPRDSKTGELFF. The CDR3 DNA sequence: TGTGCCAGCAGAACACCCCGGGACAGCAAAACCGGGGAGCTGTTTTTT.

This chain links TRBV6-5 with TRBJ2-5; 7 bases line up with TRBD1. CDR1 and CDR2 from the germline V gene are MNHEY and SVGAGI. The J segment lost 2 bases and the V segment lost 2 bases, leaving 2 bases of the junction unmatched. The CDR3 length is 14 residues. In DNA, the CDR3 is TGTGCCAGCAGTTACAGGACAGGTCAAGAGACCCAGTACTTC. This encodes CASSYRTGQETQYF.

This clonotype appeared a few times. V is TRBV5-1 and J is TRBJ2-6; the D gene could be TRBD1 or TRBD2 (5 bases each). The germline V gene encodes CDR1 SGHRS and CDR2 YFSETQ. V was shortened by 4 bases and J by 2 bases, with 10 bases between the two germline ends. The CDR3 contains 15 residues. The CDR3 sequence is CASSREGTGANVLTF. The CDR3 region has the DNA TGCGCCAGCAGCCGAGAGGGGACTGGGGCCAACGTCCTGACTTTC.

The chain combines TRBV10-3 with TRBJ2-3, with D tentatively TRBD1 or TRBD2 (7 bases each). There are 15 residues in the CDR3. Germline V lookup: CDR1 ENHRY, CDR2 SYGVKD. The V and J ends lost 5 bases and 1 base respectively, with 13 bases between them. DNA of the CDR3: TGTGCCATCAGTCCCCAGGGGGGGGGCACAGATACGCAGTATTTT. This gives the protein CAISPQGGGTDTQYF.

The rearrangement links TRBV28 to TRBJ2-7, with 7 bases lining up with TRBD2. The CDR3 consists of 14 residues. The J segment lost 3 bases and the V segment lost 2 bases, leaving 4 bases of the junction unmatched. CDR1 and CDR2 (germline): MDHEN, SYDVKM. The CDR3 loop reads CASSLPGGRYEQYF. CDR3 DNA: TGTGCCAGCAGTTTACCGGGGGGTCGCTACGAGCAGTACTTC.

This clonotype was observed a few times. The chain couples TRBV4-3 to TRBJ2-2; D unclear. Germline loops: CDR1 LGHNA, CDR2 YSLEER. The CDR3 is made up of 15 amino acids. Trimming stripped 1 base from V and 1 base from J, with 7 bases between. CDR3 coding DNA: TGCGCCAGCAGCCAAGGGGCATGGAACACCGGGGAGCTGTTTTTT. Amino acid sequence: CASSQGAWNTGELFF.

This clonotype was detected only a few times. The V call is TRBV10-3, the J call TRBJ2-7; D is undetermined. This CDR3 contains 13 residues. Germline CDR1 reads ENHRY; CDR2 reads SYGVKD. V shed 8 bases and J shed 3 bases, with 14 bases lying between them. The CDR3 spells CAIGAQRGYEQYF. CDR3 sequence (DNA): TGTGCCATCGGCGCCCAGCGTGGCTACGAGCAGTACTTC.

This sequence joins TRBV4-3 and TRBJ2-7, with TRBD2 as a possible D gene (6 bases). CDR3 size: 16 residues. Trimming removed 0 bases from V and 7 bases from J, with 19 bases in between. Germline CDR1 and CDR2: LGHNA and YSLEER. The CDR3 loop reads CASSQDWRVRRGEQYF. In DNA, the CDR3 is TGCGCCAGCAGCCAAGATTGGAGGGTCCGTCGGGGGGAGCAGTACTTC.

This clonotype was picked up a small number of times. V gene TRBV25-1 combines with J gene TRBJ1-1; TRBD1 aligns across 9 bases. With 8 bases clipped from V and 3 bases from J, the junction kept 22 bases outside the gene matches. This CDR3 spans 19 amino acids. Germline V gene data show CDR1 as MGHDK and CDR2 as SYGVNS. CDR3 amino acids: CASPAPNRDREVLYTEAFF. In DNA, the CDR3 is TGTGCCAGCCCGGCCCCCAACCGGGACAGGGAAGTTTTGTACACTGAAGCTTTCTTT.

This clonotype was detected only a few times. For the CDR3, the DNA is TGTGCCAGCAGCTTGGGGTTCGGGGGCGGTAGAGATACGCAGTATTTT. It specifies CASSLGFGGGRDTQYF. The chain links TRBV7-2 to TRBJ2-3, with D perhaps being TRBD1 or TRBD2 (6 bases each). The CDR3 runs 16 residues. Germline assignment: CDR1 SGHTA and CDR2 FQGNSA. The ends were cut back, 3 bases at V and 5 bases at J, with 18 bases in the middle.

In its sample, this clonotype was seen a few times. In DNA, the CDR3 is TGCGCCAGCAGCTTGCTTGGCGGGGAAAGGTACAATGAGCAGTTCTTC. Translating it yields CASSLLGGERYNEQFF. V usage is TRBV5-1 and J usage is TRBJ2-1; the D gene is possibly TRBD2 (6 bases). The CDR3 has 16 amino acids. The V end lost 1 base, the J end lost 4 bases, and 15 bases lay between the germline ends. Germline CDR1 SGHRS, CDR2 YFSETQ. The full variable domain, its missing parts supplied by reference TRBV5-1 and TRBJ2-1, is KAGVTQTPRYLIKTRGQQVTLSCSPISGHRSVSWYQQTPGQGLQFLFEYFSETQRNKGNFPGRFSGRQFSNSRSEMNVSTLELGDSALYLCASSLLGGERYNEQFFGPGTRLTVL.

The CDR3 is CASTYGGARTGELFF. Written as DNA, the CDR3 is TGTGCCAGCACCTACGGGGGGGCGCGCACCGGGGAGCTGTTTTTT. The gene calls are TRBV12-3 or TRBV12-4 and TRBJ2-2; 8 bases are a match to TRBD2. V trimming: 7 bases; J trimming: 4 bases; junction bases outside the gene matches: 8. This CDR3 has 15 residues.

V gene TRBV12-3 or TRBV12-4 combines with J gene TRBJ2-1; D might be TRBD1 or TRBD2, each matching 5 bases. The V gene lost 7 bases and the J gene lost 1 base, with 11 bases spanning the gap. The CDR3 covers 14 residues. CDR3 sequence: CASTGQASYNEQFF. The DNA for the CDR3 is TGTGCCAGCACGGGGCAGGCTTCCTACAATGAGCAGTTCTTC.

This clonotype was detected many times. The V and J genes are TRBV5-1 and TRBJ2-1; 8 positions agree with TRBD2. V shed 4 bases and J 2 bases; nucleotides not matched to a gene: 5. This CDR3 spans 15 amino acids. CDR1 and CDR2 (germline): SGHRS, YFSETQ. As DNA, the CDR3 is TGCGCCAGCAGCATCACTAGCGGACCCTACAATGAGCAGTTCTTC. Protein product: CASSITSGPYNEQFF.

A few counts support this clonotype. The chain couples TRBV7-9 to TRBJ2-2; tentatively, D is TRBD2 (5 bases). Germline V gene data show CDR1 as SEHNR and CDR2 as FQNEAQ (reference sequence). This CDR3 is built from 13 residues. For the CDR3, the DNA is TGTGCTCTGTCCAAGAGGGCCACCGGGGAGCTGTTTTTT. This translates into CALSKRATGELFF.

This clonotype was picked up a small number of times. V and J are TRBV20-1 and TRBJ2-5, with TRBD1 identical over 7 bases. Germline V CDR1 and CDR2: DFQATT, SNEGSKA (reference sequence). The CDR3 loop spans 13 amino acids. V gave up 3 bases and J gave up 5 bases; unmatched junction bases: 6. CDR3 sequence: CSARDRFGETQYF. DNA of the CDR3: TGCAGTGCTAGGGACAGGTTCGGGGAGACCCAGTACTTC.

Details on this clonotype: The junction departs from the called germline gene at one end, perhaps through a read error. The genes are TRBV10-3 and TRBJ2-3, with D perhaps TRBD2 (6 bases). Per germline, CDR1 ENHRY and CDR2 SYGVKD. The CDR3 covers 14 residues. The CDR3 loop reads CAIGGAKSPDTQFF. CDR3 coding DNA: TGTGCCATCGGAGGGGCAAAATCCCCAGATACGCAGTTTTTT.